The 7 T cell receptor beta chains below were found in one sample sequenced in a study of cytomegalovirus exposure and HLA in healthy donors. The PCR contained 60 Vbeta and 13 Jbeta primers. The data were produced by immunoSEQ multiplex PCR, yet TCRdb's version contains in-frame clones alone and is incomplete. This table has over 150,000 clones, approximately 85% appearing once. The specimen sequenced was PBMCs. Every receptor here comes from a girl under 18 in good health and CMV-seropositive.

The chain employs TRBV18 and TRBJ2-7, with D maybe TRBD1 (6 bases). V gave up 2 bases and J gave up 5 bases, with 10 bases separating them. Germline lookup yields CDR1 KGHSH and CDR2 LQKENI. The CDR3 spans 13 residues. CDR3 region: CASSPNRENEQYF. The CDR3 DNA sequence: TGTGCCAGCTCACCAAACAGGGAAAACGAGCAGTACTTC.

CDR3: CASGPTSTDTQYF. For the CDR3, the DNA is TGTGCCAGCGGTCCCACTAGCACAGATACGCAGTATTTT. V and J are TRBV6-5 and TRBJ2-3; D is undetermined. The CDR3 covers 13 residues. V lost 8 bases to trimming and J lost 0 bases, with 9 bases between them. Germline loops: CDR1 MNHEY, CDR2 SVGAGI.

The chain uses TRBV11-3 and TRBJ2-7, with 8 bases fitting TRBD1. Germline V gene sequence: CDR1 SGHNT, CDR2 YENEEA. The CDR3 runs to 18 residues. The V gene end was trimmed by 1 base and the J gene end by 2 bases; junction bases not matched to a gene: 13. DNA for the CDR3: TGTGCCAGCAGCTTAGGGGAAGGCTCGACAGGGGTGACCTACGAGCAGTACTTC. This translates into CASSLGEGSTGVTYEQYF.

The chain has TRBV11-3 and TRBJ2-5; tentative D call: TRBD2 (6 bases). This CDR3 spans 16 amino acids. V lost 5 bases and J lost 3, with 19 bases in between. Germline V gives CDR1 SGHNT, CDR2 YENEEA. CDR3 DNA: TGTGCCAGCAGCCTCCTGGGCGGCGGGGTTAAAGAGACCCAGTACTTC. Protein: CASSLLGGGVKETQYF.

The chain is built from TRBV9 and TRBJ2-2, with 8 bases fitting TRBD1. This CDR3 is built from 14 residues. The V segment lost 1 base and the J segment 6 bases; nucleotides outside the gene matches: 2. Germline V gives CDR1 SGDLS, CDR2 YYNGEE. CDR3 region: CASSVSQGAGELFF. CDR3 bases: TGTGCCAGCAGCGTATCACAGGGGGCCGGGGAGCTGTTTTTT.

A single count supports this clone. The chain has TRBV13 and TRBJ2-3; TRBD1 matches at 9 bases. CDR1 and CDR2 from the germline V gene are PRHDT and FYEKMQ (reference sequence). This CDR3 has 14 residues. J gave up 5 bases and V 3 bases, and 3 bases lay outside the gene matches. The CDR3 DNA reads as TGTGCCAGCAGCTTGGGGACAGGGCTAGATACGCAGTATTTT. Translated: CASSLGTGLDTQYF.

The chain employs TRBV2 and TRBJ2-3; the match to TRBD2 covers 7 bases. CDR3 size: 17 residues. The germline V gene encodes CDR1 SNHLY and CDR2 FYNNEI. The V segment lost 4 bases and the J segment 8 bases; nucleotides outside the gene matches: 18. CDR3 loop: CASSALAASGEVGTQYF. CDR3 nucleotides: TGTGCCAGCAGTGCCCTAGCGGCTAGCGGTGAGGTGGGTACGCAGTATTTT.